Listed here are 28 T cell receptor beta chains from one sample, sequenced in a study of lymphopenia after photon versus proton radiotherapy. Measured with immunoSEQ multiplex PCR; TCRdb has only the in-frame clones, and not every one. The repertoire holds 150,000 to 200,000 clones, with roughly nine tenths as singletons. Sequences were derived from peripheral blood, sampled from a patient treated with photon-based radiotherapy. These receptor sequences come from a man aged 45-60 years with gastric cancer.

In regard to this clone: Other DNA sequences in the sample encode the same CDR3. The V gene is TRBV29-1, the J gene TRBJ1-2, with TRBD1 as a possible D gene (5 bases). The V and J ends lost 2 bases and 3 bases respectively, with 10 bases between them. This CDR3 is 13 amino acids long. The germline V gene has CDR1 SQVTM and CDR2 ANQGSEA. CDR3 nucleotides: TGCAGCGTTGAACGGGACGGCTACTATGGCTACACCTTC. It encodes CSVERDGYYGYTF.

The CDR3 loop is CALGGTAGDIQYF. The DNA for the CDR3 is TGTGCCTTAGGCGGCACCGCAGGAGACATTCAGTACTTC. This chain uses TRBV30 with TRBJ2-4; no reliable D call. Per the germline V gene, CDR1 is GTSNPN and CDR2 is SVGIG (reference sequence). CDR3 length equals 13 residues. V was pared by 7 bases and J by 8 bases, with 18 bases between.

The V gene is TRBV6-5, the J gene TRBJ1-2, with TRBD1 identical over 7 bases. The CDR3 loop spans 14 amino acids. Germline CDR1 and CDR2: MNHEY and SVGAGI. V trimming: 5 bases; J trimming: 5 bases; junction bases outside the gene matches: 8. CDR3: CASSRGTARYGYTF. For the CDR3, the DNA is TGTGCCAGCAGTCGCGGGACAGCTCGATATGGCTACACCTTC.

The chain combines TRBV19 with TRBJ1-3; 7 nucleotides agree with TRBD1. The trim removed 5 bases at V and 0 bases at J, leaving 10 bases unmatched. The CDR3 has 17 residues. CDR1 LNHDA and CDR2 SQIVND come from the germline V gene (reference sequence). The CDR3 sequence is CASSPTGQANSGNTIYF. CDR3 sequence (DNA): TGTGCCAGTAGTCCCACCGGACAGGCGAACTCTGGAAACACCATATATTTT.

The chain has TRBV19 and TRBJ1-1; a weak D match, TRBD1 (5 bases). Trimming pared 8 bases from V and 4 bases from J, leaving 17 bases between. The CDR3 loop spans 14 amino acids. Germline CDR1 is LNHDA and CDR2 is SQIVND (reference sequence). The CDR3 DNA reads TGTGCCAGTTTGCCGGGGGAGTTGAGCACTGAAGCTTTCTTT. Translating gives CASLPGELSTEAFF. The entire variable domain, with the rest obtained from reference TRBV19 and TRBJ1-1, is as follows: DGGITQSPKYLFRKEGQNVTLSCEQNLNHDAMYWYRQDPGQGLRLIYYSQIVNDFQKGDIAEGYSVSREKKESFPLTVTSAQKNPTAFYLCASLPGELSTEAFFGQGTRLTVV.

The rearrangement uses TRBV5-8 and TRBJ2-1; tentatively, D is TRBD1 or TRBD2 (5 bases each). There are 15 residues in the CDR3. CDR1 is SGHTS, CDR2 YDEGEE, per germline. V was clipped by 1 base and J by 0 bases, with 8 bases between them. The CDR3 bases are TGTGCCAGCAGCTTGAAGGGGAGCTCCTACAATGAGCAGTTCTTC. Translated, it gives CASSLKGSSYNEQFF.

CDR3 loop: CASSKGGQGHYNEQFF. The CDR3 bases are TGTGCCAGCAGCAAAGGAGGACAGGGGCACTACAATGAGCAGTTCTTC. V usage is TRBV21-1 and J usage is TRBJ2-1; whether TRBD1, the table's D call, matches the DNA was not checked. TRBV21-1 is recorded as a pseudogene. The CDR3 is 16 amino acids.

This chain uses TRBV11-2 with TRBJ2-7, with D maybe TRBD1 (6 bases). V was clipped by 4 bases and J by 7 bases, with 14 bases between them. CDR3 size: 13 residues. CDR1 and CDR2 (germline): SGHAT, FQNNGV. In DNA form, the CDR3 reads TGTGCCAGCAGCTACAACAGGGACGGGGAGCAGTACTTC. It yields the protein CASSYNRDGEQYF.

The chain has TRBV5-1 and TRBJ2-1; 11 bases align to TRBD2. The ends lost 5 bases at V and 12 bases at J; junction bases unmatched: 7. Per the germline V gene, CDR1 is SGHRS and CDR2 is YFSETQ. This CDR3 is 13 amino acids long. The CDR3 loop reads CASRLAGGVGQFF. DNA of the CDR3: TGCGCCAGCAGATTAGCGGGAGGGGTCGGGCAGTTCTTC.

Concerning this clone itself: Distinct nucleotide sequences in the sample also encode this CDR3. This sequence joins TRBV29-1 and TRBJ2-2; 8 bases align to TRBD1. CDR1 is SQVTM, CDR2 ANQGSEA, per germline. The CDR3 totals 14 residues. With 4 bases clipped from V and 6 bases from J, the junction kept 7 bases outside the gene matches. CDR3: CSVVVQGASGELFF. In DNA, the CDR3 is TGCAGCGTTGTGGTCCAGGGGGCTTCCGGGGAGCTGTTTTTT.

The V and J genes are TRBV7-9 and TRBJ2-2, with 7 bases aligning to TRBD2. This CDR3 spans 15 amino acids. Germline CDR1 and CDR2: SEHNR and FQNEAQ (reference sequence). V lost 0 bases and J lost 4; bases outside the gene matches: 2. The CDR3 DNA follows: TGTGCCAGCAGCTTAGCGGGAGGGCCCACCGGGGAGCTGTTTTTT. Its translation: CASSLAGGPTGELFF.

The CDR3 here is CAWSVQENTEAFF. DNA for the CDR3: TGTGCCTGGAGTGTGCAGGAAAACACTGAAGCTTTCTTT. V and J are TRBV30 and TRBJ1-1; D gene uncertain. The germline gives CDR1 GTSNPN, CDR2 SVGIG (reference sequence). This CDR3 is built from 13 residues. V lost 0 bases and J lost 2, with 7 bases in between.

Concerning this clone itself: Within the sample, other DNA sequences also encode this same CDR3. The genes are TRBV5-1 and TRBJ2-7; D might be TRBD1 or TRBD2, each matching 5 bases. The CDR3 is 15 amino acids. Trimming left V 0 bases short and J 0 bases short, with 10 bases between. From germline, CDR1 is SGHRS and CDR2 YFSETQ. CDR3 DNA: TGCGCCAGCAGCTTGGCCTCAGGGAGCTCCTACGAGCAGTACTTC. It specifies CASSLASGSSYEQYF.

The chain uses TRBV4-1 and TRBJ2-1, with TRBD2 matching over 12 bases. This CDR3 contains 16 residues. Germline V gene data show CDR1 as MGHRA and CDR2 as YSYEKL. Trimming cost V 4 bases and J 2 bases; bases outside gene matches: 3. The CDR3 here is CASSPRLAGAYNEQFF. DNA of the CDR3: TGCGCCAGCAGCCCGAGACTAGCGGGAGCCTACAATGAGCAGTTCTTC.

This chain uses TRBV7-3 with TRBJ2-2; maybe TRBD2 (5 bases). The V gene's germline CDR1 is SGHTA and CDR2 FQGTGA. The CDR3 sequence is 14 residues long. V was pared by 5 bases and J by 4 bases, with 11 bases between. DNA for the CDR3: TGTGCCAGCAGCCCCGGGATGATCACCGGGGAGCTGTTTTTT. It encodes CASSPGMITGELFF.

V usage is TRBV27 and J usage is TRBJ2-7; the D is unclear. CDR1 and CDR2 from the germline V gene are MNHEY and SMNVEV (reference sequence). There are 14 residues in the CDR3. Trimming shortened V by 3 bases and J by 4 bases, and 13 bases separated the two germline ends. This CDR3 reads CASSLYPKAYEQYF. The CDR3 DNA reads TGTGCCAGCAGTTTGTATCCTAAGGCGTACGAGCAGTACTTC.

This clone was seen more than once but under ten times. The CDR3 DNA sequence: TGTGCCAGCAGTTTCCGGACACCAGACTACGAGCAGTACTTC. This encodes CASSFRTPDYEQYF. This chain joins TRBV27 and TRBJ2-7, with TRBD1 as a possible D gene (5 bases). From germline, CDR1 is MNHEY and CDR2 SMNVEV (reference sequence). V was shortened by 3 bases and J by 3 bases, with 12 bases between the two germline ends. The CDR3 is made up of 14 amino acids.

This sequence joins TRBV5-1 and TRBJ2-7; D is uncertain. Germline lookup yields CDR1 SGHRS and CDR2 YFSETQ. CDR3 length: 13 amino acids. The V end was cut by 4 bases, the J end by 3 bases, with 11 bases between. The CDR3 sequence: CASSPSGYYEQYF. The CDR3 DNA reads TGCGCCAGCAGCCCCTCTGGGTACTACGAGCAGTACTTC. Based on the CDR3 plus reference TRBV5-1 and TRBJ2-7, the full variable domain is KAGVTQTPRYLIKTRGQQVTLSCSPISGHRSVSWYQQTPGQGLQFLFEYFSETQRNKGNFPGRFSGRQFSNSRSEMNVSTLELGDSALYLCASSPSGYYEQYFGPGTRLTVT.

The chain couples TRBV5-4 to TRBJ2-3, with 7 nucleotides matching TRBD2. This CDR3 is built from 15 residues. The ends lost 3 bases at V and 2 bases at J; junction bases unmatched: 6. The germline V gene has CDR1 SGHNT and CDR2 YYREEE (reference sequence). The CDR3 nucleotides read TGTGCCAGCAGCTCTCCGGGACTAAACACAGATACGCAGTATTTT. This gives the protein CASSSPGLNTDTQYF.

The rearrangement links TRBV7-9 to TRBJ2-7; 7 bases fit TRBD2. Germline V gene sequence: CDR1 SEHNR, CDR2 FQNEAQ (reference sequence). The CDR3 contains 16 residues. Trimming at V came to 4 bases and at J to 1 base, leaving 10 bases not matched to a gene. CDR3 loop: CASSSVAGEASYEQYF. CDR3 DNA sequence: TGTGCCAGCAGCTCGGTAGCGGGTGAGGCATCCTACGAGCAGTACTTC.

This chain links TRBV28 with TRBJ1-2; D unresolved. The CDR3 spans 14 residues. Per the germline V gene, CDR1 is MDHEN and CDR2 is SYDVKM. V was trimmed by 4 bases and J by 6 bases, leaving 15 bases between them. CDR3 in DNA: TGTGCCAGCAGTTCCTCCCGATTCTCGGATGGCTACACCTTC. The encoded protein is CASSSSRFSDGYTF.

This clone occurred a few times. This chain uses TRBV4-2 with TRBJ2-2; 7 bases line up with TRBD2. Unmatched junction bases numbered 4, after V lost 3 bases and J lost 6 bases. The CDR3 contains 14 residues. Germline CDR1 and CDR2: LGHNA and YNFKEQ. The CDR3 sequence: CASSQSGNSGELFF. CDR3 in DNA: TGTGCCAGCAGCCAGAGCGGGAATTCCGGGGAGCTGTTTTTT.

This clone was counted between two and nine times. The V call is TRBV5-1, the J call TRBJ2-5; 7 nucleotides line up with TRBD1. The germline V gene encodes CDR1 SGHRS and CDR2 YFSETQ. The V and J ends lost 4 bases and 2 bases, in that order; junction bases with no gene match: 8. The CDR3 totals 15 residues. CDR3 amino acids: CASSLGGSRQETQYF. For the CDR3, the DNA is TGCGCCAGCAGCCTAGGGGGCTCCCGACAAGAGACCCAGTACTTC.

The rearrangement links TRBV10-3 to TRBJ2-3; tentative D call: TRBD1 (5 bases). CDR3 length: 15 amino acids. Trimming took 4 bases from V and 0 from J, leaving 11 bases between them. The germline CDR1 and CDR2 sequences are ENHRY and SYGVKD. CDR3 bases: TGTGCCATCAGTGTTAACAGGTTCAGCACAGATACGCAGTATTTT. Translating it yields CAISVNRFSTDTQYF.

This sequence joins TRBV30 and TRBJ2-3; the match to TRBD2 covers 7 bases. The CDR3 runs 16 residues. V shed 3 bases and J 2 bases; nucleotides not matched to a gene: 11. Germline loops: CDR1 GTSNPN, CDR2 SVGIG (reference sequence). CDR3 sequence reads: CAWSPGKGGFTDTQYF. The CDR3 nucleotides are TGTGCCTGGAGCCCCGGGAAGGGAGGGTTCACAGATACGCAGTATTTT. Full variable domain (outside the CDR3, taken from reference TRBV30 and TRBJ2-3): SQTIHQWPATLVQPVGSPLSLECTVEGTSNPNLYWYRQAAGRGLQLLFYSVGIGQISSEVPQNLSASRPQDRQFILSSKKLLLSDSGFYLCAWSPGKGGFTDTQYFGPGTRLTVL.

Details on this clone: This sample includes further DNA sequences coding for the same CDR3. The chain is built from TRBV19 and TRBJ2-3, with 8 nucleotides matching TRBD1. Germline V gene data show CDR1 as LNHDA and CDR2 as SQIVND (reference sequence). The CDR3 is 14 residues long. The J segment lost 1 base and the V segment lost 5 bases, leaving 2 bases of the junction unmatched. Here the CDR3 DNA reads TGTGCCAGTAGTGCGACAGGGGGCACAGATACGCAGTATTTT. Translation gives CASSATGGTDTQYF.

In DNA form, the CDR3 reads TGCAGCGTCTCCGACATGTACAGGAACACAGATACGCAGTATTTT. The encoded protein is CSVSDMYRNTDTQYF. V gene TRBV29-1 combines with J gene TRBJ2-3; a possible D gene is TRBD1 (5 bases). Germline CDR1 and CDR2: SQVTM and ANQGSEA. The CDR3 loop spans 15 amino acids. V was shortened by 6 bases and J by 2 bases, with 18 bases between the two germline ends.

The V and J genes are TRBV19 and TRBJ2-2; weak D call: TRBD2 (5 bases). The CDR3 totals 15 residues. V was clipped by 3 bases and J by 6 bases, with 14 bases between them. Germline V lookup: CDR1 LNHDA, CDR2 SQIVND (reference sequence). The CDR3 DNA reads as TGTGCCAGTAGTATCCGGGTAGTCGGGGCCGGGGAGCTGTTTTTT. This sequence encodes CASSIRVVGAGELFF.